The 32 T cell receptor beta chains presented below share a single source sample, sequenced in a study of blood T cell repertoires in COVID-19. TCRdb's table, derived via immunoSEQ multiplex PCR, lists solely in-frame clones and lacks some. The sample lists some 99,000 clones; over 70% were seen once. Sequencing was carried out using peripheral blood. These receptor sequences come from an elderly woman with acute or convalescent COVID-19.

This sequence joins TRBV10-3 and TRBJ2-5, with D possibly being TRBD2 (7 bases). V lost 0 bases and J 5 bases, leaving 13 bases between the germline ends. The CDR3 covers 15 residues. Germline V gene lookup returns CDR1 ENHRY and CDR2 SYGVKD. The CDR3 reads CAISESGGPRETQYF. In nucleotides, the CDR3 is TGTGCCATCAGTGAGTCGGGGGGGCCTAGGGAGACCCAGTACTTC.

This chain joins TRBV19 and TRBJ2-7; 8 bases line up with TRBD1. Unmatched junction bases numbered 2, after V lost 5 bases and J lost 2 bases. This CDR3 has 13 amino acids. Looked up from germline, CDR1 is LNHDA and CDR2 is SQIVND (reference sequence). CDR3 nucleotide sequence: TGTGCCAGTAGTGAGACAGGGGCCTACGAGCAGTACTTC. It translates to CASSETGAYEQYF.

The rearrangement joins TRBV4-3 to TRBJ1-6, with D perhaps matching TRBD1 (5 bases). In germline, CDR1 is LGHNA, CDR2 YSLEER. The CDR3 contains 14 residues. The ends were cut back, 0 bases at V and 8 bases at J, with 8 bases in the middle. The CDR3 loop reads CASSQEGGYSPLHF. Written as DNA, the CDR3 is TGCGCCAGCAGCCAAGAGGGGGGGTATTCACCCCTCCACTTT.

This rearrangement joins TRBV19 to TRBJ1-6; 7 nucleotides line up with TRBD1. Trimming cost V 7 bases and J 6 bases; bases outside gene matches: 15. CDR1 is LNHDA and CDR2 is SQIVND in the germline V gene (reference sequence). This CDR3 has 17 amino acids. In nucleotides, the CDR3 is TGTGCCAGTACCCACCAATACACCTGGGACAGTAATTCACCCCTCCACTTT. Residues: CASTHQYTWDSNSPLHF.

The CDR3 region has the DNA TGTGCCAGTCGTGACAGGGGGAACACTGAAGCTTTCTTT. Translating it yields CASRDRGNTEAFF. The rearrangement links TRBV2 to TRBJ1-1, with 8 nucleotides matching TRBD1. The CDR3 contains 13 residues. Trimming took 9 bases from V and 1 from J; bases not matched to a gene: 4. Germline V lookup: CDR1 SNHLY, CDR2 FYNNEI.

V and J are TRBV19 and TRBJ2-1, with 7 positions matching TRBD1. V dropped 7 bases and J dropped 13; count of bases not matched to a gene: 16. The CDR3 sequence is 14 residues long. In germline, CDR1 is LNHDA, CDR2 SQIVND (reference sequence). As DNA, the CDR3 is TGTGCCAGTACCCCTGAGGGGGCGGAGCAAAGTCAGTTCTTC. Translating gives CASTPEGAEQSQFF.

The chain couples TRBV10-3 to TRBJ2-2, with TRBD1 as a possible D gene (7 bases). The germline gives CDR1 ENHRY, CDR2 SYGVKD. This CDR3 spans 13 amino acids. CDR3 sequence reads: CASGRGVTGELFF. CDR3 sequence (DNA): TGTGCGTCGGGCAGGGGGGTCACCGGGGAGCTGTTTTTT.

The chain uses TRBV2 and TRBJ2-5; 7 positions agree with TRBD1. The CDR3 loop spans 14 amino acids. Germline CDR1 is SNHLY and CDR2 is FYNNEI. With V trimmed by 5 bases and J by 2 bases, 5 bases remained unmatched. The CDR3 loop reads CASSRQGEQETQYF. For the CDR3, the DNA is TGTGCCAGCAGTAGACAGGGAGAACAAGAGACCCAGTACTTC.

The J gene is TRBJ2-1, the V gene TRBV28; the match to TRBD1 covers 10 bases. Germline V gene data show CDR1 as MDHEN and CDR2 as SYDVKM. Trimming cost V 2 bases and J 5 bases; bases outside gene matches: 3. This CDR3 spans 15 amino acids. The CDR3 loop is CASSLVGTGDNEQFF. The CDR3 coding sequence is TGTGCCAGCAGTTTAGTGGGGACAGGGGACAATGAGCAGTTCTTC.

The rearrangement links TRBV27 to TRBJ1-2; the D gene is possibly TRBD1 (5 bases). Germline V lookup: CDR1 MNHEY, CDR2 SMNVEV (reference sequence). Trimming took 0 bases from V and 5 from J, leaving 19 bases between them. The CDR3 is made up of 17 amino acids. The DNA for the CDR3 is TGTGCCAGCAGTTTATCACAGGCGACACTGTCACTATATGGCTACACCTTC. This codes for CASSLSQATLSLYGYTF.

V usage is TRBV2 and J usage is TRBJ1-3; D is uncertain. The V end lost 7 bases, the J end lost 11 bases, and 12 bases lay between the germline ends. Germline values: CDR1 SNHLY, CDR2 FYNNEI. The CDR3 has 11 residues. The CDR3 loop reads CASTNQYAIYF. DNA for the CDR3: TGTGCCAGCACCAATCAGTATGCCATATATTTT. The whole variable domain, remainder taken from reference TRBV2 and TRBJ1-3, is EPEVTQTPSHQVTQMGQEVILRCVPISNHLYFYWYRQILGQKVEFLVSFYNNEISEKSEIFDDQFSVERPDGSNFTLKIRSTKLEDSAMYFCASTNQYAIYFGEGSWLTVV.

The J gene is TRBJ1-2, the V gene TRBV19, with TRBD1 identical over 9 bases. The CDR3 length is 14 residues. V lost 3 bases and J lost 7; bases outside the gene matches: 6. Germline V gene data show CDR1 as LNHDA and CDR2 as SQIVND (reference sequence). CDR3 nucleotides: TGTGCCAGTAGTATCGGGGACAGGGTGCGTGGCTACACCTTC. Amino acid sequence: CASSIGDRVRGYTF.

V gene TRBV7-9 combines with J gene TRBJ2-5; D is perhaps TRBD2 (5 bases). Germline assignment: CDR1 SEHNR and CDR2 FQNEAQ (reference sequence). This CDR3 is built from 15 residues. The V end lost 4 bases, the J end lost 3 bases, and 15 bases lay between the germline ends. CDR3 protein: CASSSLWIGEETQYF. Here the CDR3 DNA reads TGTGCCAGCAGCTCCCTCTGGATCGGGGAAGAGACCCAGTACTTC.

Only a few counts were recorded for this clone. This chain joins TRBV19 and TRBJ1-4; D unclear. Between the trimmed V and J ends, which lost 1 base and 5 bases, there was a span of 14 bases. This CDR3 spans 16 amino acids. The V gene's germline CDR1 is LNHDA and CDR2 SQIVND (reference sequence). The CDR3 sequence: CASSIGYQSENEKLFF. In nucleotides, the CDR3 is TGTGCCAGTAGTATAGGTTACCAGTCGGAGAATGAAAAACTGTTTTTT.

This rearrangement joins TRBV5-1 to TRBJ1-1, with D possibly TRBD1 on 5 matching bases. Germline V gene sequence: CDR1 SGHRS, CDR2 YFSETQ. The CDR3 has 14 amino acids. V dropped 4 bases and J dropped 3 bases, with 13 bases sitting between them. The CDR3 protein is CASSQGRRDTEAFF. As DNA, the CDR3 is TGCGCCAGCAGCCAGGGACGGAGGGACACTGAAGCTTTCTTT.

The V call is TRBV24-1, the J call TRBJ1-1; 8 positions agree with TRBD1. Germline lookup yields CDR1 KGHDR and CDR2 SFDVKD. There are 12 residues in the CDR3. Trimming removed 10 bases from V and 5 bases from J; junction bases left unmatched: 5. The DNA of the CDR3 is TGTGCCACTAGCGACAGGGGTACTGAAGCTTTCTTT. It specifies CATSDRGTEAFF.

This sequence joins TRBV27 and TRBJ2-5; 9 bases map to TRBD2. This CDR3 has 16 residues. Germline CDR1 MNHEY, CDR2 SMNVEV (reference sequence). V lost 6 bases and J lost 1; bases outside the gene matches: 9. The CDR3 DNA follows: TGTGCCAGCAGCCCGATAGCGGGGGAATCCCAAGAGACCCAGTACTTC. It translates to CASSPIAGESQETQYF.

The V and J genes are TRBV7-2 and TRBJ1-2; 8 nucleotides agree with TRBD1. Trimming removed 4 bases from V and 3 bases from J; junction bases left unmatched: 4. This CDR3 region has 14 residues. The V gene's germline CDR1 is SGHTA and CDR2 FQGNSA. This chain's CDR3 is CASSSMTGDYGYTF. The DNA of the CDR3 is TGTGCCAGCAGCTCAATGACAGGGGACTATGGCTACACCTTC.

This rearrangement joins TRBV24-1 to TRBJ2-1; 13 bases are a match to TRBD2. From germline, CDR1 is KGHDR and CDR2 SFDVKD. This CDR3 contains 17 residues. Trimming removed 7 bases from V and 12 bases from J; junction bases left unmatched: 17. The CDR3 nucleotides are TGTGCCACCAGCAAGGGGGACCAGACTAGCGGGGGGTCCGTGCAGTTCTTC. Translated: CATSKGDQTSGGSVQFF.

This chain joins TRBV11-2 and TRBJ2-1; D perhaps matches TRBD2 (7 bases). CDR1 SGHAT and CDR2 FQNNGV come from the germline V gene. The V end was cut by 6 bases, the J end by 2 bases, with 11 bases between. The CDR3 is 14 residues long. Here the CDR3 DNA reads TGTGCCAGCAGTTGGGAGGGGGCCTACAATGAGCAGTTCTTC. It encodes CASSWEGAYNEQFF.

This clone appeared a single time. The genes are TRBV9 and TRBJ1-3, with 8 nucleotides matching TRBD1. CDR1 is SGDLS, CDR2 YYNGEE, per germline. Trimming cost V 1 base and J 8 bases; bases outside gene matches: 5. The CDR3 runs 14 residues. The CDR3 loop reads CASSVRQQGDTIYF. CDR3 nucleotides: TGTGCCAGCAGCGTACGCCAACAGGGGGACACCATATATTTT. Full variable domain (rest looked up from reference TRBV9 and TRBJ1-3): DSGVTQTPKHLITATGQRVTLRCSPRSGDLSVYWYQQSLDQGLQFLIQYYNGEERAKGNILERFSAQQFPDLHSELNLSSLELGDSALYFCASSVRQQGDTIYFGEGSWLTVV.

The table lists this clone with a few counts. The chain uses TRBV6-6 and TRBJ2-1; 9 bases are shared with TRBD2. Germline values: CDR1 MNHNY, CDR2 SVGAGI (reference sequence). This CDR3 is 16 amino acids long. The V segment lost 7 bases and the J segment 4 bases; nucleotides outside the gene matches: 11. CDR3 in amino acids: CASTTTSSGGYNEQFF. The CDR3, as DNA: TGTGCCAGCACTACCACTTCGAGCGGGGGGTACAATGAGCAGTTCTTC.

The CDR3 is CASRGQTNSPLHF. CDR3 in DNA: TGTGCCAGCAGGGGACAGACTAATTCACCCCTCCACTTT. This chain connects TRBV12-3 or TRBV12-4 to TRBJ1-6; TRBD1 matches at 7 bases. V lost 6 bases to trimming and J lost 6 bases; unmatched junction nucleotides: 2. The CDR3 has 13 amino acids.

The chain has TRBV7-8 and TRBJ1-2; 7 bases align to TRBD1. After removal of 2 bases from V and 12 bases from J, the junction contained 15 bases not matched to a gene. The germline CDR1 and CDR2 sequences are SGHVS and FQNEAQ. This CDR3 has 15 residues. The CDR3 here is CASSLPGQILGLHTF. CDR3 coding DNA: TGTGCCAGCAGCTTACCGGGACAGATCCTGGGGCTTCACACCTTC.

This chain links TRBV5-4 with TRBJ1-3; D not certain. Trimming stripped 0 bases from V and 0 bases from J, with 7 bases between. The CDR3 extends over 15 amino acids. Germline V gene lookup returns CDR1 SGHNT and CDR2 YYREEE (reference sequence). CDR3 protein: CASSLDGRSGNTIYF. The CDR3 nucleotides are TGTGCCAGCAGCTTGGATGGCCGCTCTGGAAACACCATATATTTT.

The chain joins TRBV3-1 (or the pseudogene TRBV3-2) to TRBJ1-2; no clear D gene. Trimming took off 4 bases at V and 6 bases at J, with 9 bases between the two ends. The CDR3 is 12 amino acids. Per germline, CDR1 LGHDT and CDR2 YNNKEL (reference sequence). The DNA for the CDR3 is TGTGCCAGCAGCCCTAAGAACCATGGCTACACCTTC. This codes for CASSPKNHGYTF.

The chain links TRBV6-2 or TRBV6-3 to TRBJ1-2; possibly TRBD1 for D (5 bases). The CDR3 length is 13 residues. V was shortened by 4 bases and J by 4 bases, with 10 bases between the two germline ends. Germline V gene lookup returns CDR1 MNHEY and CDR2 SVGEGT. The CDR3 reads CASSWQGTYGYTF. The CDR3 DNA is TGTGCCAGCAGTTGGCAGGGTACCTATGGCTACACCTTC.

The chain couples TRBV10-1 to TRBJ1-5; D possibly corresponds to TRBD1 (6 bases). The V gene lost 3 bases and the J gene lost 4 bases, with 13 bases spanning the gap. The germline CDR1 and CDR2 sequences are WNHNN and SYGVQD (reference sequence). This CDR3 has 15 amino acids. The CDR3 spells CASSEVGAFNQPQHF. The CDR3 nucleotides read TGCGCCAGCAGTGAAGTGGGGGCATTTAATCAGCCCCAGCATTTT.

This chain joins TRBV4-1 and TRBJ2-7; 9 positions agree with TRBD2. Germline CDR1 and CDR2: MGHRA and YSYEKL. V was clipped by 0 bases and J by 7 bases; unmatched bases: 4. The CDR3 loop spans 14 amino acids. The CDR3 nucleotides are TGCGCCAGCAGCCAAGATGGACTAGCGAGGGAGCAGTACTTC. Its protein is CASSQDGLAREQYF.

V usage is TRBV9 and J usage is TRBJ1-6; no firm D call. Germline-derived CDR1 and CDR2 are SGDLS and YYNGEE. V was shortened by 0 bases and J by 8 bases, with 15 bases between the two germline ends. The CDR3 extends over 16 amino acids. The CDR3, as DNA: TGTGCCAGCAGCGTAGCTTCCGGGAATAGTGATTCACCCCTCCACTTT. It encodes CASSVASGNSDSPLHF.

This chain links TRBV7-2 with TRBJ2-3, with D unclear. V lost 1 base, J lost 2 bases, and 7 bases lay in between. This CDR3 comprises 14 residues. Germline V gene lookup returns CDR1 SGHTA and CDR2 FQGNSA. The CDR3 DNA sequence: TGTGCCAGCAGCTTAGGTTTATTCACAGATACGCAGTATTTT. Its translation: CASSLGLFTDTQYF.

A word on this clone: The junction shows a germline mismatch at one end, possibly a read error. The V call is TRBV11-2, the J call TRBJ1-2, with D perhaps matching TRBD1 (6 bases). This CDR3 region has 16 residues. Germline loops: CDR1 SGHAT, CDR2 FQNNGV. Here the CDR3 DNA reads TGTGTCAGCAGCTTAGCTTTCTCACAGGGTGGCTATGGCTACACCTTC. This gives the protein CVSSLAFSQGGYGYTF.